The clone carrying this T cell receptor (beta chain) was observed once. The data originate from a study of blood T cell repertoires in COVID-19. This table comes from immunoSEQ multiplex PCR, and its TCRdb copy is limited to in-frame clones, with some not included. The table has more than 90,000 clones, 85% seen once. The CDR3 totals 12 residues. CDR1 and CDR2 (germline): SQVTM, ANQGSEA. V was clipped by 4 bases and J by 6 bases, with 10 bases between them. The rearrangement links TRBV29-1 to TRBJ2-1; a possible D gene is TRBD1 (6 bases). The receptor's source is a man aged 40-55 years with acute or convalescent COVID-19. Sequencing was done on a sample of peripheral blood. CDR3 bases: TGCAGCGTTGGAAGAGGGGGCAATGAGCAGTTCTTC. Translating it yields CSVGRGGNEQFF.